This is a list of T cell receptor beta chains from one sample in a study of CD8 T cells in ankylosing spondylitis. Via MiXCR, TCRdb re-called the 5' RACE reads, giving one row per CDR3 protein. The sample carries under 850,000 distinct CDR3 sequences, roughly 19% recorded once. Sequencing was carried out using blood, either unsorted or a sorted T cell fraction (not recorded which). Receptor source: a male donor with ankylosing spondylitis. Both conserved end residues are part of each CDR3. The D gene is left open where the match is weak. Clone size is given for some rows only: seen once, a few or many times, or a class if the clone is expanded.

d_call	clone_size	v_call	j_call	cdr3_nt	cdr3_aa
-	-	TRBV20-1	TRBJ2-1	TGCAGTGCTAGAGATCCCCCTCGGGAATCGAGCTCCTACAATGAGCAGTTCTTC	CSARDPPRESSSYNEQFF
-	few	TRBV20-1	TRBJ1-1	TGCAGTGCTAGAGATGGGGGTTTGGATCTCGCTTTCTTT	CSARDGGLDLAFF
-	few	TRBV7-8	TRBJ2-1	TGTGCCAGCAGCCCCGGGACTTTAGACTACAATGAGCAGTTCTTC	CASSPGTLDYNEQFF
-	-	TRBV20-1	TRBJ2-7	TGCAGTGCTAGGGGTAGGGACACCGTACATCCCTACGAGCAGTACTTC	CSARGRDTVHPYEQYF
TRBD2	few	TRBV20-1	TRBJ2-5	TGCAGTGCTAGCAGGCTTGAGGGAGGGTCTGGGGAGACCCAGTACTTC	CSASRLEGGSGETQYF
-	-	TRBV4-1	TRBJ2-1	TGCGCCAGCAGCCCATTATCTTTGAGGGAGTCCTACAATGAGCAGTTCTTC	CASSPLSLRESYNEQFF
-	-	TRBV5-1	TRBJ2-7	TGCGCCAGCAGCTTGGAAGGGCCCGAGCAGTACTTC	CASSLEGPEQYF
-	many	TRBV18	TRBJ2-3	TGTGCCAGCTCACACCGGGACGACTGGAGCACAGATACGCAGTATTTT	CASSHRDDWSTDTQYF
-	-	TRBV6-1	TRBJ1-1	TGTGCCAGCAGTGAAAAGGGGGAGGGTCCGCGAACTGAAGCTTTCTTT	CASSEKGEGPRTEAFF
TRBD2	many	TRBV20-1	TRBJ2-2	TGCAGTGCTAGAGAAGGCCTAGCGGGAGGGGCCGGGGAGCTGTTTTTT	CSAREGLAGGAGELFF
-	few	TRBV12-3/TRBV12-4	TRBJ1-3	TGTGCCAGCAGTTCTTCTTCGCCAGCCCTAGGAAACACCATATATTTT	CASSSSSPALGNTIYF
-	-	TRBV5-1	TRBJ2-2	TGCGCCAGCAGCTTGGCGGCCTTCACGGGCACCGGGGAGCTGTTTTTT	CASSLAAFTGTGELFF
TRBD2	-	TRBV12-3/TRBV12-4	TRBJ2-3	TGTGCCAGCAGGCCCTCTAGCGGGGGGGCCACAGCTCATGATACGCAGTATTTT	CASRPSSGGATAHDTQYF
-	-	TRBV5-1	TRBJ1-2	TGCGCCAGCAGCTTGGAAGACGGGCATGGCTACACCTTC	CASSLEDGHGYTF
-	-	TRBV24-1	TRBJ2-2	TGTGCCACATCCGGGACAACGAACACCGGGGAGCTGTTTTTT	CATSGTTNTGELFF
TRBD2	-	TRBV7-2	TRBJ2-5	TGTGCCAGCAGCCCGACTAGCGGGTCCTTAAAGACCCAGTACTTC	CASSPTSGSLKTQYF
-	-	TRBV29-1	TRBJ2-1	TGCAGCGTTGAGGGGCAGATCTACAATGAGCAGTTCTTC	CSVEGQIYNEQFF
TRBD2	many	TRBV6-2/TRBV6-3	TRBJ2-2	TGTGCCAGCAGGCTAGCGGTCCACGGGGAGCTGTTTTTT	CASRLAVHGELFF
TRBD2	many	TRBV28	TRBJ2-3	TGTGCCAGCAGTTTAGAGGGAGGGCCCGACCCAGATACGCAGTATTTT	CASSLEGGPDPDTQYF
-	few	TRBV3-1	TRBJ2-1	TGTGCCAGCAGCCAATCCAGGGACTATGAGCAGTTCTTC	CASSQSRDYEQFF
-	few	TRBV7-2	TRBJ1-2	TGTGCCAGCAGCCCCCTAGGGACGGGGAACTATGGCTACACCTTC	CASSPLGTGNYGYTF
-	few	TRBV18	TRBJ1-2	TGTGCCAGCTCACCACCGGGACGACTGATCTATGGCTACACCTTC	CASSPPGRLIYGYTF
TRBD2	few	TRBV28	TRBJ2-1	TGTGCCAGCAGGGCCGGACTAGCGGCGTACAATGAGCAGTTCTTC	CASRAGLAAYNEQFF
TRBD1	once	TRBV6-5	TRBJ2-7	TGTGCCAGCAGTTACGGCAGGGGGAACGAGCAGTACTTC	CASSYGRGNEQYF
TRBD2	-	TRBV9	TRBJ2-3	TGTGCCAGCAGCGTAGAGGCTAGCGGGAGGAATACGCAGTATTTT	CASSVEASGRNTQYF
-	-	TRBV4-1	TRBJ2-1	TGCGCCAGCAGCCAAGTCGTCCACCCCGGGGGCAATGAGCAGTTCTTC	CASSQVVHPGGNEQFF
-	-	TRBV6-5	TRBJ1-2	TGTGCCAGCAGTTACTCGAGGTGGGGAGACTATGGCTACACCTTC	CASSYSRWGDYGYTF
-	few	TRBV4-2	TRBJ1-1	TGTGCCAGCAGCCAAGACGGACCAATGAACACTGAAGCTTTCTTT	CASSQDGPMNTEAFF
-	many	TRBV7-3	TRBJ2-7	TGTGCCAGCAGCTTATTGTCGGGTCCATACGAGCAGTACTTC	CASSLLSGPYEQYF
-	-	TRBV14	TRBJ2-1	TGTGCCAGCAGACCTATACAGGGCGTCAATGAGCAGTTCTTC	CASRPIQGVNEQFF
TRBD1	-	TRBV9	TRBJ2-7	TGTGCCAGCAGCGCCTCCGGGACAGGGGTCGAGCAGTACTTC	CASSASGTGVEQYF
TRBD1	-	TRBV14	TRBJ1-3	TGTGCCAGCAGCCTCGTGCGACAGGGGACTGGAAACACCATATATTTT	CASSLVRQGTGNTIYF
-	-	TRBV6-5	TRBJ2-5	TGTGCCAGCAGGGACGAGGGGGAGACCCAGTACTTC	CASRDEGETQYF
TRBD1	-	TRBV7-9	TRBJ1-4	TGTGCCAGCAGCAGCTCAGGACAGGGTGGCGAAAAACTGTTTTTT	CASSSSGQGGEKLFF
-	-	TRBV28	TRBJ2-5	TGTGCCAGCAGTATCCATCAGAAAACCCAAGAGACCCAGTACTTC	CASSIHQKTQETQYF
-	few	TRBV7-2	TRBJ1-5	TGTGCCAGCAGCTTAGTTGGGTCTACCAATCAGCCCCAGCATTTT	CASSLVGSTNQPQHF
TRBD2	few	TRBV6-1	TRBJ2-1	TGTGCCAGCGCGTCAGGGACTAGCGGGAATGAGCAGTTCTTC	CASASGTSGNEQFF
-	few	TRBV7-8	TRBJ1-4	TGTGCCAGCAGCTTAGATCCGAATGAAAAACTGTTTTTT	CASSLDPNEKLFF
TRBD1	-	TRBV7-6	TRBJ1-5	TGTGCCAGCAGCAATCGACAGGGAAGCAATCAGCCCCAGCATTTT	CASSNRQGSNQPQHF
TRBD2	-	TRBV20-1	TRBJ2-7	TGCAGTGCTAAAGGTAGCGGGAGCTACGAGCAGTACTTC	CSAKGSGSYEQYF
-	-	TRBV29-1	TRBJ2-7	TGCAGCGTGAAGGGAGCGAACTCCTACGAGCAGTACTTC	CSVKGANSYEQYF
TRBD1	-	TRBV11-2	TRBJ1-4	TGTGCCAGCAGCCCGACAGGGGCACCTAATGAAAAACTGTTTTTT	CASSPTGAPNEKLFF
TRBD1	many	TRBV27	TRBJ1-2	TGTGCCAGCAGTTTACGCAAGGGACAGGCATATGGCTACACCTTC	CASSLRKGQAYGYTF
TRBD1	few	TRBV7-9	TRBJ2-3	TGTGCCAGCAGCATCCTACAGGGGGTTGGGACAGATACGCAGTATTTT	CASSILQGVGTDTQYF
-	many	TRBV12-3/TRBV12-4	TRBJ1-2	TGTGCCAGCAGTCCAACAGCCTCCTATGGCTACACCTTC	CASSPTASYGYTF
-	few	TRBV5-1	TRBJ1-2	TGCGCCAGCAGCTTGGTCGGCAGGAGCAGCTACACCTTC	CASSLVGRSSYTF